This entry lists 4 T cell receptor beta chains sequenced from one sample in a study of blood T cell repertoires in COVID-19. Using immunoSEQ multiplex PCR, the repertoire was profiled, and TCRdb retains in-frame clones only, with some absent. The sample lists about 280,000 clones, about 85% occurring once. The material sequenced was peripheral blood. Receptors were obtained from a human donor in a cohort sampled during active COVID-19.

There are a few counts of this clone. The CDR3 sequence is CASSIAGTASFYGYTF. The DNA for the CDR3 is TGTGCCAGTAGTATAGCGGGGACAGCGAGTTTCTATGGCTACACCTTC. This chain links TRBV19 with TRBJ1-2, with 7 nucleotides matching TRBD1. The J segment lost 4 bases and the V segment lost 1 base, leaving 9 bases of the junction unmatched. The germline gives CDR1 LNHDA, CDR2 SQIVND (reference sequence). The CDR3 runs to 16 residues.

J is TRBJ2-5 and V is TRBV7-2, with 11 nucleotides matching TRBD2. Germline CDR1 is SGHTA and CDR2 is FQGNSA. Trimming cost V 4 bases and J 0 bases; bases outside gene matches: 4. The CDR3 loop spans 16 amino acids. The CDR3 loop is CASSSRLAGNQETQYF. The CDR3 nucleotides read TGTGCCAGCAGCTCACGACTAGCGGGGAACCAAGAGACCCAGTACTTC.

The rearrangement joins TRBV4-2 to TRBJ2-7, with 8 bases identical to TRBD1. The ends lost 3 bases at V and 2 bases at J; junction bases unmatched: 3. This CDR3 is 14 amino acids long. The V gene's germline CDR1 is LGHNA and CDR2 YNFKEQ. In nucleotides, the CDR3 is TGTGCCAGCAGCCAGGACAGGGATACCTACGAGCAGTACTTC. This sequence encodes CASSQDRDTYEQYF.

This clone has just one count. The CDR3 coding sequence is TGCGCCAGCAGCTTTGGTAGCGGGAACACCGGGGAGCTGTTTTTT. Amino acids: CASSFGSGNTGELFF. This rearrangement joins TRBV5-1 to TRBJ2-2; TRBD2 is a possible D gene (6 bases). The ends were cut back, 2 bases at V and 1 base at J, with 9 bases in the middle. The CDR3 totals 15 residues. Germline V gene sequence: CDR1 SGHRS, CDR2 YFSETQ.